The clone carrying this T cell receptor beta chain appeared many times. No antigen is known for it. The sample is drawn from a study of regulatory T cells in long-lasting Graves disease. Whole-study findings and limits: Whereas more than 950 public clonotypes were shared by new patients, persistent patients shared more, at a few thousand.

CDR3-region Arm-PCR and iRepertoire HTBI primers produced the TCR beta libraries. TCRdb re-called the multiplex PCR reads with MiXCR, one entry per CDR3 protein. The table records around 400,000 distinct CDR3 sequences, around 24% of them present only once. Regarding time point: persistent/refractory GD, antithyroid drugs over 5 years with positive TRAb. RNA extracted from PBMCs served as the sequencing template. This specimen was peripheral blood mononuclear cells (PBMCs), taken when the disease was refractory, from a patient treated with antithyroid drugs. The clonotype was recovered from a female donor with Graves disease.

The CDR3 loop is CASSLLQGSEQYF. The CDR3 region has the DNA TGTGCCAGCAGTTTATTACAGGGAAGCGAGCAGTACTTC. The rearrangement links TRBV28 to TRBJ2-7; possibly TRBD1 for D (6 bases). Germline CDR1 MDHEN, CDR2 SYDVKM. Deletions cut 1 base from V and 6 bases from J, with 10 bases between. This CDR3 spans 13 amino acids.